The subject of this entry is one TCR beta chain. What it recognizes is unknown. These data come from a study of shared clonotypes between healthy human individuals. Study observations and caveats: Approximately 5% of naive CD4 clonotypes were shared across a few donors.

Only in-frame clones appear in the TCRdb table, and some are missing; sequencing was by immunoSEQ multiplex PCR. The table shows 2 million to 3 million clones, with around nine tenths occurring only once. Germline-derived CDR1 and CDR2 are MDHEN and SYDVKM. Trimming pared 7 bases from V and 7 bases from J, leaving 20 bases between. This CDR3 comprises 14 residues. A CD45RA+ naive subset and a CD45RA-negative memory subset were split from CD4+ cells. The V gene is TRBV28, the J gene TRBJ2-7; TRBD1 might be the D (6 bases). The origin of this receptor is a man younger than 35 in good health. Sequencing was carried out using naive CD4+ T cells sorted from blood. The subset: CD45RA+ positively selected. The CDR3 protein is CASKIQGRFGEQYF. CDR3 sequence (DNA): TGTGCCAGCAAAATACAGGGACGGTTCGGGGAGCAGTACTTC.